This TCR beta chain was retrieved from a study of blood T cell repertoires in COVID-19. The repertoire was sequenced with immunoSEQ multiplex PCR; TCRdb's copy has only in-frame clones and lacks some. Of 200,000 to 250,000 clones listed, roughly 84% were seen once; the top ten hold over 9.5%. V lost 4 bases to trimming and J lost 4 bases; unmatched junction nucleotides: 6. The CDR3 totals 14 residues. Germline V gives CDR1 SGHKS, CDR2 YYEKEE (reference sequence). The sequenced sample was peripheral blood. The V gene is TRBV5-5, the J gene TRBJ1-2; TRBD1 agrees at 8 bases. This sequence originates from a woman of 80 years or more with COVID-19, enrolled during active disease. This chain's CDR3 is CASSGETGAYGYTF. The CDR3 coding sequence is TGTGCCAGCAGCGGGGAGACAGGGGCCTATGGCTACACCTTC.